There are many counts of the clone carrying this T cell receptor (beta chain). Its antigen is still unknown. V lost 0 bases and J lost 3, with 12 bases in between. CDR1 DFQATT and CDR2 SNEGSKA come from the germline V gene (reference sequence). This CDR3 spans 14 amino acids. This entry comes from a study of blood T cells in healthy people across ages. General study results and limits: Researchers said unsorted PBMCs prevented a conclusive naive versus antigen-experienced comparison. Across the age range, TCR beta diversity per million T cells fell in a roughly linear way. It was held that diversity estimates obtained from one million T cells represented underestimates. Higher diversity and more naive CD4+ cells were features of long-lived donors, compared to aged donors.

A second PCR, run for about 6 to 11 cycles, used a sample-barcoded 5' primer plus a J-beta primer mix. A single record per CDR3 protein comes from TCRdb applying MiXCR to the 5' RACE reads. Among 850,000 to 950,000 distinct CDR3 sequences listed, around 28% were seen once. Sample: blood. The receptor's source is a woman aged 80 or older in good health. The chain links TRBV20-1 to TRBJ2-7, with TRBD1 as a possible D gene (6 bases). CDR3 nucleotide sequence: TGCAGTGCTAGAGATGTCCAGGGGAGCTACGAGCAGTACTTC. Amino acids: CSARDVQGSYEQYF.